Each of the 29 T cell receptor beta chains below was sequenced from the same sample in a study of T-cell memory formation after mild COVID-19. TCRdb reprocessed the 5' RACE reads via MiXCR and lists one record per CDR3 protein. Found here are just under 550,000 distinct CDR3 sequences, around 21% of them singletons; the top ten hold 12%. Specimen: PBMCs or a T cell subset sorted from them (not recorded which). The receptors stem from an adult woman who had mild COVID-19 (a few samples of this study predate the infection). Cell type and time point are not known.

In this sample, this clonotype turned up a few times. V usage is TRBV20-1 and J usage is TRBJ2-2; TRBD2 agrees at 8 bases. Germline CDR1 and CDR2: DFQATT and SNEGSKA (reference sequence). The trim removed 4 bases at V and 2 bases at J, leaving 3 bases unmatched. The CDR3 spans 14 residues. The CDR3 nucleotides are TGCAGTGCTACCGGGACTAGAAACACCGGGGAGCTGTTTTTT. It encodes CSATGTRNTGELFF.

The J gene is TRBJ1-1, the V gene TRBV5-1; D is unclear. Germline V lookup: CDR1 SGHRS, CDR2 YFSETQ. V dropped 10 bases and J dropped 1 base, with 17 bases sitting between them. CDR3 length: 14 residues. CDR3 region: CAVIMGTSNTEAFF. CDR3 coding DNA: TGCGCCGTGATTATGGGCACTTCGAACACTGAAGCTTTCTTT.

V gene TRBV15 combines with J gene TRBJ2-5, with D maybe TRBD2 (6 bases). Germline lookup yields CDR1 LNHNV and CDR2 YYDKDF (reference sequence). Between the trimmed V and J ends, which lost 0 bases and 5 bases, there was a span of 13 bases. The CDR3 totals 15 residues. The CDR3 is CATSRDATSGETQYF. In nucleotides, the CDR3 is TGTGCCACCAGCAGAGATGCGACTAGTGGGGAGACCCAGTACTTC.

This clonotype was seen a handful of times. This chain joins TRBV7-2 and TRBJ2-1; D remains ambiguous. Germline CDR1 is SGHTA and CDR2 is FQGNSA. V was trimmed by 4 bases and J by 2 bases, leaving 12 bases between them. The CDR3 covers 15 residues. This chain's CDR3 is CASSYRVSAYNEQFF. In DNA, the CDR3 is TGTGCCAGCAGCTACAGAGTCTCAGCCTACAATGAGCAGTTCTTC. Supplemented by reference TRBV7-2 and TRBJ2-1, the full variable domain reads GAGVSQSPSNKVTEKGKDVELRCDPISGHTALYWYRQSLGQGLEFLIYFQGNSAPDKSGLPSDRFSAERTGGSVSTLTIQRTQQEDSAVYLCASSYRVSAYNEQFFGPGTRLTVL.

The chain combines TRBV20-1 with TRBJ2-3; 10 positions match TRBD1. This CDR3 has 19 residues. V was clipped by 6 bases and J by 4 bases; unmatched bases: 22. Germline CDR1 is DFQATT and CDR2 is SNEGSKA (reference sequence). The DNA of the CDR3 is TGCAGTGCCAGCCCTCCGCCGCCCCGGGACAGGGGTGATGCAGATACGCAGTATTTT. This codes for CSASPPPPRDRGDADTQYF.

This clonotype turned up a few times. The rearrangement uses TRBV20-1 and TRBJ2-7; 10 positions agree with TRBD2. This CDR3 comprises 15 residues. CDR1 DFQATT and CDR2 SNEGSKA come from the germline V gene (reference sequence). V lost 6 bases and J lost 3; bases outside the gene matches: 11. The CDR3 spells CSASPRPSGSYEQYF. As DNA, the CDR3 is TGCAGTGCGAGTCCACGACCTAGCGGGAGCTACGAGCAGTACTTC.

This clonotype showed up just a few times. This chain joins TRBV14 and TRBJ2-3; D gene ambiguous. Between the trimmed V and J ends, which lost 2 bases and 7 bases, there was a span of 13 bases. CDR1 and CDR2 (germline): SGHDN, FVKESK. CDR3 size: 14 residues. For the CDR3, the DNA is TGTGCCAGCAGCCAACAGTCTAGTATAAATACGCAGTATTTT. Protein product: CASSQQSSINTQYF.

This clonotype has a handful of counts. The rearrangement joins TRBV19 to TRBJ2-7; D gene uncertain. Germline CDR1 reads LNHDA; CDR2 reads SQIVND (reference sequence). The CDR3 covers 11 residues. Between the trimmed V and J ends, which lost 2 bases and 6 bases, there was a span of 5 bases. CDR3 in amino acids: CASSIMGEQYF. Here the CDR3 DNA reads TGTGCCAGTAGTATAATGGGCGAGCAGTACTTC.

This clonotype showed up just a few times. The chain employs TRBV20-1 and TRBJ1-4; 8 nucleotides align to TRBD1. From germline, CDR1 is DFQATT and CDR2 SNEGSKA (reference sequence). The CDR3 is 12 amino acids. J gave up 7 bases and V 4 bases, and 2 bases lay outside the gene matches. CDR3 DNA sequence: TGCAGTGCTACAGGGACAGGTGAAAAACTGTTTTTT. It translates to CSATGTGEKLFF.

This clonotype was found a few times. This chain links TRBV24-1 with TRBJ1-1; TRBD1 aligns across 11 bases. The CDR3 consists of 13 residues. The V gene end was trimmed by 10 bases and the J gene end by 7 bases; junction bases not matched to a gene: 7. Germline-derived CDR1 and CDR2 are KGHDR and SFDVKD. CDR3 in DNA: TGTGCCACTGTCCCGGGACAGGGGGGTGAAGCTTTCTTT. Protein product: CATVPGQGGEAFF.

V and J are TRBV6-5 and TRBJ2-7, with D possibly matching TRBD1 (6 bases). The length of the CDR3 is 12 residues. V gave up 3 bases and J gave up 7 bases, with 10 bases separating them. Germline-derived CDR1 and CDR2 are MNHEY and SVGAGI. The CDR3 DNA follows: TGTGCCAGCAGTTATGTCAGGGGAGAGCAGTACTTC. Translating it yields CASSYVRGEQYF.

This clonotype was counted a few times. The rearrangement joins TRBV6-1 to TRBJ1-2, with 8 bases aligning to TRBD1. V dropped 6 bases and J dropped 4; count of bases not matched to a gene: 10. The CDR3 contains 15 residues. CDR1 and CDR2 from the germline V gene are MNHNS and SASEGT. The CDR3 region has the DNA TGTGCCAGCAGCCAACAGCAGGGGGCTGGCTATGGCTACACCTTC. It codes for CASSQQQGAGYGYTF.

J is TRBJ1-2 and V is TRBV7-8; D may be TRBD1 (5 bases). The CDR3 is 13 amino acids. The V and J ends lost 5 bases and 3 bases respectively, with 10 bases between them. CDR1 and CDR2 (germline): SGHVS, FQNEAQ. The CDR3 is CASSLGGYYGYTF. CDR3 DNA sequence: TGTGCCAGCAGCCTCGGGGGGTACTATGGCTACACCTTC.

The chain joins TRBV12-3 or TRBV12-4 to TRBJ1-3; D possibly corresponds to TRBD1 (6 bases). The CDR3 sequence is 16 residues long. Between the trimmed V and J ends, which lost 6 bases and 4 bases, there was a span of 19 bases. CDR3 region: CASSSFGRGSGNTIYF. CDR3 DNA sequence: TGTGCCAGCAGCTCCTTTGGGAGGGGGTCCGGAAACACCATATATTTT.

V usage is TRBV29-1 and J usage is TRBJ1-1; D ambiguous. The CDR3 runs to 11 residues. V dropped 7 bases and J dropped 10 bases, with 16 bases sitting between them. Per the germline V gene, CDR1 is SQVTM and CDR2 is ANQGSEA. The DNA of the CDR3 is TGCAGCGCCGCTGAGTGGGAGAGAGCTTTCTTT. It specifies CSAAEWERAFF.

This clonotype was found a few times. The chain joins TRBV29-1 to TRBJ2-3; the D call may be TRBD1 or TRBD2 (6 bases each). Germline V gene data show CDR1 as SQVTM and CDR2 as ANQGSEA. This CDR3 comprises 14 residues. With 6 bases removed from V and 0 bases from J, the gap between germline ends came to 13 bases. In DNA, the CDR3 is TGCAGCGTCGCCTTCGGGGGCAGCACAGATACGCAGTATTTT. This sequence encodes CSVAFGGSTDTQYF.

This clonotype appeared a few times. The chain joins TRBV12-3 or TRBV12-4 to TRBJ2-2, with TRBD2 matching over 13 bases. Trimming cost V 2 bases and J 4 bases; bases outside gene matches: 10. The CDR3 runs 19 residues. The CDR3 is CASSLLLLAGGHGTGELFF. The CDR3 DNA is TGTGCCAGCAGTTTACTACTACTAGCGGGGGGGCACGGCACCGGGGAGCTGTTTTTT.

This clonotype was found a few times. V and J are TRBV6-1 and TRBJ2-2; 8 bases agree with TRBD2. Germline loops: CDR1 MNHNS, CDR2 SASEGT. J was trimmed by 2 bases and V by 8 bases; bases with no gene match: 4. The CDR3 has 14 amino acids. Here the CDR3 DNA reads TGTGCCAGCGGGAGCGGGAGAAACACCGGGGAGCTGTTTTTT. It encodes CASGSGRNTGELFF.

This clonotype was seen more than once but under ten times. The chain joins TRBV4-1 to TRBJ1-5; 9 nucleotides align to TRBD1. CDR1 MGHRA and CDR2 YSYEKL come from the germline V gene. CDR3 size: 15 residues. V shed 0 bases, J shed 6 bases, and the junction held 3 bases outside the gene matches. CDR3 region: CASSQDGQGTQPQHF. The DNA for the CDR3 is TGCGCCAGCAGCCAAGATGGACAGGGGACTCAGCCCCAGCATTTT.

This clonotype was counted only a few times. This chain uses TRBV2 with TRBJ2-3; 7 nucleotides line up with TRBD1. CDR3 length: 14 amino acids. J was trimmed by 3 bases and V by 6 bases; bases with no gene match: 6. CDR1 and CDR2 from the germline V gene are SNHLY and FYNNEI. The DNA for the CDR3 is TGTGCCAGCAGCCGACAGGGAAAGACAGATACGCAGTATTTT. This sequence encodes CASSRQGKTDTQYF.

The chain couples TRBV9 to TRBJ2-3, with D perhaps matching TRBD1 or TRBD2 (5 bases each). CDR1 is SGDLS, CDR2 YYNGEE, per germline. V gave up 5 bases and J gave up 3 bases, with 7 bases separating them. The CDR3 has 12 amino acids. CDR3 DNA: TGTGCCAGCAGGGGGGAGACAGATACGCAGTATTTT. Translating it yields CASRGETDTQYF.

This clonotype was counted only a few times. This chain links TRBV29-1 with TRBJ2-1; 14 bases line up with TRBD2. There are 13 residues in the CDR3. The germline gives CDR1 SQVTM, CDR2 ANQGSEA. V trimming: 5 bases; J trimming: 10 bases; junction bases outside the gene matches: 4. DNA for the CDR3: TGCAGCGTTCCGGGACTAGCGGGAGAGGAGCAGTTCTTC. Protein product: CSVPGLAGEEQFF.

The chain employs TRBV20-1 and TRBJ2-2; 7 bases align to TRBD2. Germline V gene sequence: CDR1 DFQATT, CDR2 SNEGSKA (reference sequence). This CDR3 has 15 amino acids. The trim removed 5 bases at V and 2 bases at J, leaving 8 bases unmatched. As DNA, the CDR3 is TGCAGTGCTCGCTGGGGAGGGCGTAACACCGGGGAGCTGTTTTTT. It is translated as CSARWGGRNTGELFF.

A few counts support this clonotype. The V call is TRBV28, the J call TRBJ2-1, with TRBD1 matching 7 bases. CDR3 length: 12 amino acids. V shed 5 bases, J shed 12 bases, and the junction held 7 bases outside the gene matches. CDR1 and CDR2 from the germline V gene are MDHEN and SYDVKM. CDR3: CASSQTGPGQFF. DNA of the CDR3: TGTGCCAGCAGTCAGACAGGGCCTGGGCAGTTCTTC.

This chain links TRBV10-3 with TRBJ2-7; the D gene is possibly TRBD1 (7 bases). CDR3 size: 13 residues. Germline V gives CDR1 ENHRY, CDR2 SYGVKD. Trimming stripped 5 bases from V and 6 bases from J, with 14 bases between. CDR3 nucleotide sequence: TGTGCCATCAGTCCAGGGGGGTTGAGCGAGCAGTACTTC. Its protein is CAISPGGLSEQYF.

This sequence joins TRBV7-9 and TRBJ2-1; TRBD1 is a possible D gene (6 bases). Germline-derived CDR1 and CDR2 are SEHNR and FQNEAQ (reference sequence). V was pared by 3 bases and J by 3 bases, with 12 bases between. The CDR3 loop spans 15 amino acids. DNA of the CDR3: TGTGCCAGCAGCTTCCGGGACAAAGACTACAATGAGCAGTTCTTC. Amino acids: CASSFRDKDYNEQFF.

This chain connects TRBV5-1 to TRBJ1-3; D gene uncertain. Trimming left V 0 bases short and J 0 bases short, with 7 bases between. This CDR3 comprises 15 residues. Germline assignment: CDR1 SGHRS and CDR2 YFSETQ. DNA for the CDR3: TGCGCCAGCAGCTTGGAAGGTGACTCTGGAAACACCATATATTTT. It yields the protein CASSLEGDSGNTIYF.

The chain recombines TRBV5-1 with TRBJ2-1, with D maybe TRBD2 (5 bases). V was shortened by 6 bases and J by 2 bases, with 12 bases between the two germline ends. Germline-derived CDR1 and CDR2 are SGHRS and YFSETQ. This CDR3 spans 14 amino acids. The CDR3, as DNA: TGCGCCAGCAAGGCGACTACCCCCTACAATGAGCAGTTCTTC. Amino acids: CASKATTPYNEQFF.

This clonotype was detected only a few times. The genes are TRBV5-1 and TRBJ1-2; D is undetermined. V was clipped by 4 bases and J by 3 bases, with 13 bases between them. CDR1 and CDR2 from the germline V gene are SGHRS and YFSETQ. CDR3 length: 14 amino acids. In nucleotides, the CDR3 is TGCGCCAGCAGCCCTCTGGAACAGCACTATGGCTACACCTTC. This translates into CASSPLEQHYGYTF.